These 14 T cell receptor beta chains share one sample of origin, sequenced in a study of Ad26.COV2.S vaccination and SARS-CoV-2 variants. As to treatment: some 19 received Ad26.COV2.S at low or high dose, single or two shots; roughly five received placebo; per-sample allocation not given. Samples analyzed were those drawn on day 63 after the first vaccine or placebo injection. Profiling relied on immunoSEQ multiplex PCR, and the TCRdb table lists in-frame clones only, not all of them. The table includes hundreds of thousands of clones, about four fifths detected once. Sequenced here: peripheral blood, sampled in a trial of Ad26.COV2.S vaccine versus placebo. The receptors were gathered from a person aged 18-60 years who received the Ad26.COV2.S COVID-19 vaccine or a placebo.

The chain uses TRBV6-5 and TRBJ1-3; D is perhaps TRBD1 (6 bases). The CDR3 length is 15 residues. Germline V lookup: CDR1 MNHEY, CDR2 SVGAGI. V lost 6 bases and J lost 3, with 15 bases in between. Here the CDR3 reads CASSNGGAGGNTIYF. Written as DNA, the CDR3 is TGTGCCAGCAGCAATGGGGGCGCGGGTGGAAACACCATATATTTT.

A note on this clone: This same CDR3 is encoded by further DNA sequences in the sample. CDR3 nucleotide sequence: TGTGCCAGCAGCCGGCTGGGTACAGATACGCAGTATTTT. Its translation is CASSRLGTDTQYF. The J gene is TRBJ2-3, the V gene TRBV3-1 (or the pseudogene TRBV3-2); no clear D. Germline CDR1 reads LGHDT; CDR2 reads YNNKEL (reference sequence). This CDR3 has 13 amino acids. The V gene lost 4 bases and the J gene lost 3 bases, with 8 bases spanning the gap.

The rearrangement links TRBV7-2 to TRBJ2-7; D possibly uses TRBD1 or TRBD2 (5 bases each). Germline V gives CDR1 SGHTA, CDR2 FQGNSA. The CDR3 has 15 residues. The V gene lost 4 bases and the J gene lost 4 bases, with 17 bases spanning the gap. For the CDR3, the DNA is TGTGCCAGCAGCTCCGGATCGACTTGGGGGTACGAGCAGTACTTC. This gives the protein CASSSGSTWGYEQYF.

The chain carries TRBV5-6 and TRBJ1-3; no definite D call. The CDR3 has 13 residues. The germline gives CDR1 SGHDT, CDR2 YYEEEE. V lost 4 bases and J 2 bases, leaving 7 bases between the germline ends. The CDR3 is CASSPTTGNTIYF. CDR3 nucleotides: TGTGCCAGCAGCCCCACGACTGGAAACACCATATATTTT.

This clone was recorded a few times. The chain carries TRBV6-1 and TRBJ1-5; D uncertain. V was shortened by 0 bases and J by 2 bases, with 17 bases between the two germline ends. Germline V gene sequence: CDR1 MNHNS, CDR2 SASEGT. There are 18 residues in the CDR3. CDR3 amino acids: CASSEAPSGLWGNQPQHF. DNA of the CDR3: TGTGCCAGCAGTGAAGCGCCGAGCGGGCTCTGGGGCAATCAGCCCCAGCATTTT.

The chain joins TRBV7-9 to TRBJ1-3; D is possibly TRBD1 (6 bases). Germline CDR1 is SEHNR and CDR2 is FQNEAQ (reference sequence). This CDR3 is built from 15 residues. The V end was cut by 4 bases, the J end by 3 bases, with 13 bases between. CDR3 coding DNA: TGTGCCAGCAGCTACTCACAGGGCGGTGGAAACACCATATATTTT. Protein: CASSYSQGGGNTIYF.

The chain joins TRBV18 to TRBJ1-6; unclear D gene. This CDR3 has 14 amino acids. Trimming removed 3 bases at V and 7 bases at J, with 10 bases between. Germline CDR1 KGHSH, CDR2 LQKENI. Written as DNA, the CDR3 is TGTGCCAGCTCACCCGAATCATCGAATTCACCCCTCCACTTT. As protein: CASSPESSNSPLHF.

The chain recombines TRBV7-7 with TRBJ2-1; 11 bases fit TRBD2. CDR1 is SSHAT and CDR2 is FNYEAQ in the germline V gene (reference sequence). The CDR3 length is 15 residues. J was trimmed by 12 bases and V by 3 bases; bases with no gene match: 10. The CDR3 sequence is CASSFPGLAGGLQFF. In nucleotides, the CDR3 is TGTGCCAGCAGCTTCCCGGGGCTAGCGGGAGGTTTGCAGTTCTTC. Together with reference TRBV7-7 and TRBJ2-1, the CDR3 gives the full variable domain: GAGVSQSPRYKVTKRGQDVTLRCDPISSHATLYWYQQALGQGPEFLTYFNYEAQPDKSGLPSDRFSAERPEGSISTLTIQRTEQRDSAMYRCASSFPGLAGGLQFFGPGTRLTVL.

The chain carries TRBV5-6 and TRBJ1-5; 7 nucleotides match TRBD1. The junction had 8 bases not matched to a gene; V was cut back by 4 bases and J by 1 base. There are 16 residues in the CDR3. CDR1 is SGHDT and CDR2 is YYEEEE in the germline V gene. CDR3 nucleotide sequence: TGTGCCAGCAGCGTCGGGACAGCTTCAAGCAATCAGCCCCAGCATTTT. Translated, it gives CASSVGTASSNQPQHF.

The chain couples TRBV30 to TRBJ2-7; possibly TRBD1 for D (6 bases). Germline V gene data show CDR1 as GTSNPN and CDR2 as SVGIG (reference sequence). V lost 3 bases and J 2 bases, leaving 20 bases between the germline ends. The CDR3 spans 16 residues. Written as DNA, the CDR3 is TGTGCCTGGAGATGGTATCCGAGGGGGAATGCCTACGAGCAGTACTTC. It yields the protein CAWRWYPRGNAYEQYF. The whole variable domain, filled in from reference TRBV30 and TRBJ2-7, reads SQTIHQWPATLVQPVGSPLSLECTVEGTSNPNLYWYRQAAGRGLQLLFYSVGIGQISSEVPQNLSASRPQDRQFILSSKKLLLSDSGFYLCAWRWYPRGNAYEQYFGPGTRLTVT.

This chain joins TRBV4-1 and TRBJ1-6, with no clear D. The CDR3 spans 14 residues. The V end lost 1 base, the J end lost 6 bases, and 7 bases lay between the germline ends. The germline V gene has CDR1 MGHRA and CDR2 YSYEKL. The CDR3 sequence is CASSQGPGNSPLHF. The CDR3 DNA reads TGCGCCAGCAGCCAAGGCCCCGGTAATTCACCCCTCCACTTT.

In its sample, this clone was seen once. V is TRBV4-1 and J is TRBJ2-1, with D perhaps matching TRBD2 (6 bases). The germline CDR1 and CDR2 sequences are MGHRA and YSYEKL. The CDR3 is made up of 15 amino acids. The V end lost 1 base, the J end lost 6 bases, and 13 bases lay between the germline ends. The CDR3 here is CASSQVGRRGNEQFF. The CDR3 DNA reads as TGCGCCAGCAGCCAAGTAGGACGGCGGGGCAATGAGCAGTTCTTC.

CDR3 sequence: CASSPSGGGTDTQYF. Written as DNA, the CDR3 is TGCGCCAGCAGCCCTAGCGGGGGGGGAACAGATACGCAGTATTTT. V and J are TRBV4-1 and TRBJ2-3, with TRBD2 identical over 12 bases. The CDR3 extends over 15 amino acids. V was clipped by 4 bases and J by 3 bases; unmatched bases: 2. Germline V gene data show CDR1 as MGHRA and CDR2 as YSYEKL.

The gene calls are TRBV19 and TRBJ1-2; 10 nucleotides line up with TRBD1. In germline, CDR1 is LNHDA, CDR2 SQIVND (reference sequence). The CDR3 extends over 13 amino acids. The ends lost 8 bases at V and 1 base at J; junction bases unmatched: 1. The CDR3 DNA reads TGTGCCAGTTGGACAGGGGGTAACTATGGCTACACCTTC. Its protein product is CASWTGGNYGYTF.